One and the same sample provided the 7 T cell receptor beta chains below, sequenced in a study of identical twins. MiXCR was run by TCRdb on the 5' RACE reads, yielding one entry per CDR3 protein. This table has 1.5 million or so distinct CDR3 sequences, around 29% appearing once. The sequenced material came from cord blood. The receptors were sampled from a newborn girl in good health.

The chain couples TRBV5-1 to TRBJ1-6; 7 nucleotides align to TRBD1. Germline V CDR1 and CDR2: SGHRS, YFSETQ. With V trimmed by 2 bases and J by 7 bases, 3 bases remained unmatched. The CDR3 totals 14 residues. For the CDR3, the DNA is TGCGCCAGCAGCTTTGGAGGGGGCAATTCACCCCTCCACTTT. Residues: CASSFGGGNSPLHF.

For this clonotype: A much larger clone differs from this one at a single base, so this may be a read error. The chain links TRBV11-2 to TRBJ1-2; possibly TRBD1 for D (6 bases). The CDR3 runs 13 residues. Germline V gene data show CDR1 as SGHAT and CDR2 as FQNNGV. CDR3 in DNA: TGTGCCAGCAGCTCAGGACAGATATATGGCCACACCTTC. Amino acid sequence: CASSSGQIYGHTF.

The V and J genes are TRBV6-5 and TRBJ1-2; tentatively, D is TRBD1 (6 bases). The CDR3 spans 14 residues. Germline V lookup: CDR1 MNHEY, CDR2 SVGAGI. V was trimmed by 2 bases and J by 4 bases, leaving 11 bases between them. CDR3: CASSYGRGGYGYTF. The CDR3 bases are TGTGCCAGCAGTTACGGCAGGGGCGGCTATGGCTACACCTTC.

The chain uses TRBV6-5 and TRBJ2-7, with 10 bases aligning to TRBD2. Germline values: CDR1 MNHEY, CDR2 SVGAGI. With V trimmed by 2 bases and J by 2 bases, 3 bases remained unmatched. The CDR3 covers 15 residues. The CDR3 spells CASSYALAGTYEQYF. CDR3 DNA sequence: TGTGCCAGCAGTTACGCACTAGCGGGAACCTACGAGCAGTACTTC.

This clonotype was counted a few times. The V call is TRBV20-1, the J call TRBJ2-6, with D possibly matching TRBD2 (5 bases). CDR1 DFQATT and CDR2 SNEGSKA come from the germline V gene (reference sequence). This CDR3 contains 14 residues. Between the trimmed V and J ends, which lost 6 bases and 0 bases, there was a span of 9 bases. The CDR3 bases are TGCAGTGCACCTAGCTTCTCTGGGGCCAACGTCCTGACTTTC. This gives the protein CSAPSFSGANVLTF.

This clonotype came up many times. J is TRBJ2-1 and V is TRBV11-2; the D is unclear. Per the germline V gene, CDR1 is SGHAT and CDR2 is FQNNGV. CDR3 length: 13 residues. Trimming shortened V by 1 base and J by 15 bases, and 16 bases separated the two germline ends. The CDR3 sequence: CASSLALPSTRFF. The CDR3 bases are TGTGCCAGCAGCTTAGCACTACCGAGTACCCGGTTCTTC.

J is TRBJ1-5 and V is TRBV5-1; TRBD1 matches 10 bases. The length of the CDR3 is 14 residues. In germline, CDR1 is SGHRS, CDR2 YFSETQ. Trimming took 3 bases from V and 11 from J; bases not matched to a gene: 8. CDR3 loop: CASSSGQGTDTQHF. CDR3 nucleotides: TGCGCCAGCAGCTCGGGACAGGGGACTGATACCCAGCATTTT.